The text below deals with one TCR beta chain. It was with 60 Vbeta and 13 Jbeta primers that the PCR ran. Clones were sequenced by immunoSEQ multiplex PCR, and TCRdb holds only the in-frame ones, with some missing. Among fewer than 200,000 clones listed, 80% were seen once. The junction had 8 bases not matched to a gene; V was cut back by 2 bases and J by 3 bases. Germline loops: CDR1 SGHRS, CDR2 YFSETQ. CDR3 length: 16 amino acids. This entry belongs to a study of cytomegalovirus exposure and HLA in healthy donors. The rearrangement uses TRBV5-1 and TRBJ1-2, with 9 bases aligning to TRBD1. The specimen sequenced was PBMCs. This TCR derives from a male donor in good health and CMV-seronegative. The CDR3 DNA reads TGCGCCAGCAGCTTTCAACGGACAGGGGCGGACTATGGCTACACCTTC. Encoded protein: CASSFQRTGADYGYTF.